The rows below give T cell receptor beta chains drawn from one sample of a study of blood T cell repertoires in COVID-19. TCRdb's table, derived via immunoSEQ multiplex PCR, lists solely in-frame clones and lacks some. Of around 100,000 clones in the sample, approximately 78% were seen once. The source material was peripheral blood. The receptor set was obtained from a man between 60 and 70 years old with active or convalescent COVID-19. Each CDR3 is given with its conserved first and last residue. A D gene is named only where the DNA matches it firmly. Rows give clone size only sometimes, using once, few, many, or a class for an expanded clone.

j_call | v_call | clone_size | d_call | cdr3_nt | cdr3_aa
TRBJ2-1 | TRBV7-2 | . | TRBD2 | TGTGCCAGCAGCTTATCTCGGGGGGGGGATCGGGATGAGCAGTTCTTC | CASSLSRGGDRDEQFF
TRBJ2-1 | TRBV25-1 | . | . | TGTGCCAGCAGTGGGGGCCAAAGGCTCAATGAGCAGTTCTTC | CASSGGQRLNEQFF
TRBJ1-1 | TRBV6-6 | . | . | TGTGCCAGCACCTCACAGGGGAACACTGAAGCTTTCTTT | CASTSQGNTEAFF
TRBJ2-6 | TRBV12-5 | . | . | TGTGCTAGTGGTTTGGTACAGGGGAGGTCTGGGGCCAACGTCCTGACTTTC | CASGLVQGRSGANVLTF
TRBJ1-5 | TRBV5-1 | . | . | TGCGCCAGCAGAGGAGTGAAACTCCAGCCCCAGCATTTT | CASRGVKLQPQHF
TRBJ2-2 | TRBV11-3 | . | TRBD2 | TGTGCCAGCAGCCCCGGGAGGGCGAACACCGGGGAGCTGTTTTTT | CASSPGRANTGELFF
TRBJ2-7 | TRBV10-3 | few | TRBD1 | TGTGCCTCCGGGACAGGGGCCGAGCAGTACTTC | CASGTGAEQYF
TRBJ2-7 | TRBV2 | . | . | TGTGCCAGCAAAGTCGAGGGTCTCGAGCAGTACTTC | CASKVEGLEQYF
TRBJ2-1 | TRBV2 | once | . | TGTGCCAGCATTAGGGAGCACTACAATGAGCAGTTCTTC | CASIREHYNEQFF
TRBJ2-7 | TRBV29-1 | . | . | TGCAGCGTTGGCGTTGTTCTAGGATACGAGCAGTACTTC | CSVGVVLGYEQYF
TRBJ2-5 | TRBV6-6 | . | TRBD1 | TGTGCCAGCAGTTGGGACAGCCAAGAGACCCAGTACTTC | CASSWDSQETQYF
TRBJ2-1 | TRBV10-2 | . | TRBD2 | TGCGCCAGCAGTGAGTCAGGACTAGCGTCCAATGAGCAGTTCTTC | CASSESGLASNEQFF
TRBJ1-6 | TRBV11-2 | . | TRBD1 | TGTGCCAGCAGCGTCCGCGGGACAGGGGAAGCCCTCCACTTT | CASSVRGTGEALHF
TRBJ2-5 | TRBV19 | . | . | TGTGCCAGTAGTAGGACAGACCAAGAGACCCAGTACTTC | CASSRTDQETQYF
TRBJ1-4 | TRBV4-3 | . | TRBD1 | TGCGCCAGCAGCCGGACAGGGAGTGAAAAACTGTTTTTT | CASSRTGSEKLFF
TRBJ2-7 | TRBV5-4 | . | . | TGTGCCAGCAGTTCAGGGGTTTTCGACGAGCAGTACTTC | CASSSGVFDEQYF
TRBJ2-7 | TRBV23-1 | . | . | TGCGCCAGCAGTCAGTCGCGGGAGGACAGGAGTTCCTACGAGCAGTACTTC | CASSQSREDRSSYEQYF
TRBJ2-3 | TRBV12-3/TRBV12-4 | . | . | TGTGCCAGCAGTTTAACGGGGACAGATACGCAGTATTTT | CASSLTGTDTQYF
TRBJ1-2 | TRBV6-5 | once | TRBD1 | TGTGCCAGCAGCCACGACAGGGGCTATGGCTACACCTTC | CASSHDRGYGYTF
TRBJ2-7 | TRBV27 | once | . | TGTGTCAGCAGTTTAACGAGCTCCTACGAGCAGTACTTC | CVSSLTSSYEQYF
TRBJ1-6 | TRBV11-2 | . | TRBD1 | TGTGCCAGCAGCCTTGGGGGACAGGGGACTTCACCCCTCCACTTT | CASSLGGQGTSPLHF
TRBJ2-3 | TRBV10-3 | . | TRBD2 | TGTGCCATCAGGGACGGGGGGGGCACAGATACGCAGTATTTT | CAIRDGGGTDTQYF
TRBJ2-3 | TRBV14 | . | TRBD1 | TGTGCCAGCAGCCAAAAAATGGGGACAGCCTACACAGATACGCAGTATTTT | CASSQKMGTAYTDTQYF
TRBJ1-2 | TRBV5-1 | . | TRBD1 | TGCGCCAGCAGCTTGGGTCCGACAGGGGGCAACTATGGCTACACCTTC | CASSLGPTGGNYGYTF
TRBJ2-5 | TRBV2 | once | TRBD1 | TGTGCCAGCAGGGGACAGGGAGGACAAGAGACCCAGTACTTC | CASRGQGGQETQYF
TRBJ2-1 | TRBV6-5 | . | . | TGTGCCAGCAGGTACGAGTACAATGAGCAGTTCTTC | CASRYEYNEQFF
TRBJ1-2 | TRBV27 | few | TRBD1 | TGTGCCAGCAGTAAACACCTTGGGACAGGGGGGAGCTATGGCTACACCTTC | CASSKHLGTGGSYGYTF
TRBJ2-1 | TRBV13 | . | TRBD2 | TGTGCCAGCAGCTCCGGACTAGCGGGAGTGGGGGGAGTCGAGCAGTTCTTC | CASSSGLAGVGGVEQFF
TRBJ2-1 | TRBV11-3 | once | . | TGTGCCAGCAGCTTAGACCCGGGACTTAACAATGAGCAGTTCTTC | CASSLDPGLNNEQFF
TRBJ1-4 | TRBV7-9 | few | . | TGTGCCAGCAGCTTATTGGCAGTTAATGAAAAACTGTTTTTT | CASSLLAVNEKLFF
TRBJ1-2 | TRBV6-1 | . | . | TGTGCCAGCAGTGAATACCCAGGGAAATCCTATGGCTACACCTTC | CASSEYPGKSYGYTF
TRBJ1-3 | TRBV12-3/TRBV12-4 | . | TRBD1 | TGTGCCAGCAAACGGACAGGGCTAAACACCATATATTTT | CASKRTGLNTIYF
TRBJ2-1 | TRBV6-5 | . | TRBD2 | TGTGCCAGCAGTTACTCACTAGCGGGGGTGAGCAATGAGCAGTTCTTC | CASSYSLAGVSNEQFF
TRBJ2-3 | TRBV7-9 | . | . | TGTGCCAGCAGTCATAGCGGTCACCCGGTTATAGATACGCAGTATTTT | CASSHSGHPVIDTQYF
TRBJ1-4 | TRBV19 | . | . | TGTGCCAGTAGTCAAAGAACAGGAACGGCTAATGAAAAACTGTTTTTT | CASSQRTGTANEKLFF
TRBJ1-1 | TRBV10-3 | once | . | TGTGCCATCAGTGATGAGCTCATGAACACTGAAGCTTTCTTT | CAISDELMNTEAFF
TRBJ1-1 | TRBV19 | . | TRBD1 | TGTGCCAGTTCAGACAGGGGGCGAAGGGGAGCTTTCTTT | CASSDRGRRGAFF
TRBJ2-3 | TRBV7-8 | . | TRBD2 | TGTGCCAGCAGCTTAAGGACTAGCGGGAGGCCAGATGATACGCAGTATTTT | CASSLRTSGRPDDTQYF
TRBJ2-5 | TRBV5-1 | . | . | TGCGCCAGCAGCTTGGTGGGAGGTCAAGAGACCCAGTACTTC | CASSLVGGQETQYF
TRBJ2-7 | TRBV2 | . | TRBD1 | TGTGCCAGCAGTACGGACAGGGGGCTCGACGAGCAGTACTTC | CASSTDRGLDEQYF
TRBJ2-5 | TRBV29-1 | once | . | TGCAGCGTTGATAGTCCCCGGATGGTCAGGGAGACCCAGTACTTC | CSVDSPRMVRETQYF
TRBJ1-2 | TRBV30 | . | TRBD1 | TGTGCCTGGATGCTACTTCAGGGGGCTAATAGCTACACCTTC | CAWMLLQGANSYTF
TRBJ1-2 | TRBV6-1 | . | . | TGTGCCCGCAGTGCCGGGGGCGCGGGGGGGGACTATGGCTACACCTTC | CARSAGGAGGDYGYTF
TRBJ1-3 | TRBV7-8 | . | . | TGTGCCAGCAGCCGAGGGGTGCGGAACACCATATATTTT | CASSRGVRNTIYF
TRBJ2-1 | TRBV27 | . | TRBD2 | TGTGCCAGCAGTTTCAGCGGGAACAATGAGCAGTTCTTC | CASSFSGNNEQFF
TRBJ1-5 | TRBV6-5 | . | TRBD1 | TGTGCCAGCCGGGGGACAGGCAATCAGCCCCAGCATTTT | CASRGTGNQPQHF
TRBJ2-2 | TRBV28 | . | TRBD2 | TGTGCCAGCACCCCAGCGGGGGTTAACACCGGGGAGCTGTTTTTT | CASTPAGVNTGELFF